This T cell receptor (beta chain) appears in the sequencing data of a study of CD8+ T cells in alopecia areata (dated by TCRdb to 2016 to 2018). Study-level background: The treated patients, all with moderate-to-severe alopecia areata, were enrolled in an open-label pilot trial of oral tofacitinib given at 5 to 10 mg twice daily. For the treated patients, the SALT score, which quantifies what percentage of scalp surface area is affected, served as the measure of disease severity. TCRbeta CDR3 regions were amplified by immunoSEQ multiplex PCR with 35 Vbeta forward and 13 Jbeta reverse primers. Tofacitinib was given for 6 to 18 months, followed by 6 months of follow-up off drug to assess delayed response and recurrence. In both human patients and the C3H/HeJ mouse model, the study applied high-throughput TCRbeta sequencing to look at T cell clonal expansion in alopecia areata. The RNA source kit depended on sample type: the PAXgene miRNA kit for fixed scalp, the miRNeasy kit for PBMCs, and the RNeasy kit for mouse skin. Scalp clonality was compared across normal scalp (n=4), patchy alopecia areata scalp (n=8), and alopecia totalis/universalis scalp (n=8). Biopsies were taken from tofacitinib-treated patients at baseline and again at 4 and 24 weeks into treatment, and several of those patients also had a later scalp biopsy. Scalp tissue and sorted CD4+ and CD8+ peripheral blood T cells from patchy and totalis/universalis alopecia areata patients and from healthy controls were covered by human TCRbeta sequencing.

The label giving this sample's time point can be read as: more than three weeks on oral tofacitinib. In the paper's terms, the treatment or condition label means: oral pan-JAK inhibitor, 5-10 mg twice daily. Lesional scalp punch biopsies and peripheral blood were obtained from alopecia areata patients. After PBMCs were isolated by density centrifugation and stained for CD3, CD4 and CD8, a FACSAria was used to sort CD4+ and CD8+ T cells. CDR1 SGDLS and CDR2 YYNGEE were looked up in the germline V gene. Its CDR3 holds 14 amino acids, cysteine through phenylalanine. Solely the CDR3 DNA is kept, with 42 bases framed from the first base. V has 0 bases trimmed and J has 2 bases trimmed; junction bases matching no gene number 2. This clone was found a few times. The specificity of this receptor is unknown. Base qualities are not recorded, but no much larger clone differs from it by a single base. Results and caveats for the whole study, not just this receptor: Compared with mice, TCR sequences shared between patients were less clear, possibly partly because of HLA diversity across the patient population. Because the treated cohort was small and included a single nonresponder, larger studies are needed to assess links between baseline CD8+ expansion and response. Many expanded lesional clones were found to persist in scalp and blood during tofacitinib treatment, and relapse after treatment cessation may be partly explained by this persistence. With tofacitinib, both scalp clonality and the number of expanded CD8+ clones among the top 100 scalp clones went down significantly. Higher clonality and more expanded CD8+ clones were observed in lesional scalp than in normal scalp, particularly in alopecia totalis/universalis, a finding suggestive of antigenic drive. Unlike mouse skin, where gammadelta T cells dominate, normal human skin contains resident alphabeta T cells that get sequenced too, which complicates analysis of the scalp TCR repertoire.

Receptor libraries were prepared by the immunoSEQ multiplex PCR assay. To provide template for TCR sequencing, every sample had RNA extracted and reverse transcribed into cDNA. SuperScript III was used for first-strand cDNA synthesis, primed with a 2:1 mix of oligo-dT and random hexamers. A synthetic immune receptor repertoire was used to measure amplification bias, and any remaining bias was corrected computationally. In the authors' own workflow: Raw reads were preprocessed to remove errors, and CDR3 was defined by IMGT conventions from the conserved cysteine to phenylalanine. To get clonality, Shannon entropy was normalized by log2 of the number of productive unique TCRs and the result was subtracted from 1. Whether scalp clones were CD4 or CD8 was inferred by matching scalp TCRbeta sequences against CD4 and CD8 repertoires sorted from blood. TCRdb provides this immuneACCESS table in a form limited to in-frame rearrangements. Some clones are lacking; in checked studies, under half of them reflect an unresolved V gene, and why the rest are absent is not known. V, J and clone size are those of that table, while D and trimming were read from the DNA. For this sample there are 95,000 to 100,000 clones; roughly 64% appear just once. Clones ranked in the top ten supply around 15% of the sample.

The sequencing used CD8+ T cells sorted from blood, collected at week 4, from a patient treated with tofacitinib. This TCR derives from a human donor with alopecia areata. Recombination connected TRBV9 to TRBJ2-7, with TRBD2 identical over 7 junction bases. Here is the DNA: TGTGCCAGCAGCGTAGCTAGCGGCCCCTACGAGCAGTACTTC. It codes for CASSVASGPYEQYF.